The next 24 T cell receptor beta chains were all read from a single sample in a study of chemoradiotherapy in HPV16-positive cancers. Clones were read by immunoSEQ multiplex PCR, and TCRdb kept only the in-frame ones, dropping some. The table lists about 14,000 clones, around 70% of them singletons. Sampling was performed from a patient who underwent chemoradiotherapy. Every receptor here comes from a human donor with HPV-associated anogenital cancer.

The V call is TRBV5-1, the J call TRBJ2-1; no definite D call. From germline, CDR1 is SGHRS and CDR2 YFSETQ. V gave up 0 bases and J gave up 5 bases, with 9 bases separating them. The CDR3 sequence is 14 residues long. The chain's CDR3 is CASSLVAGDNEQFF. The CDR3 DNA reads TGCGCCAGCAGCTTGGTTGCCGGAGACAATGAGCAGTTCTTC.

The rearrangement joins TRBV25-1 to TRBJ2-7; TRBD1 aligns across 7 bases. This CDR3 contains 12 residues. V lost 6 bases and J lost 7; bases outside the gene matches: 6. CDR1 and CDR2 from the germline V gene are MGHDK and SYGVNS. The CDR3 DNA reads as TGTGCCAGCAGAGGACAGGAAGGGGAGCAGTACTTC. This translates into CASRGQEGEQYF.

The V call is TRBV5-4, the J call TRBJ1-1; D is ambiguous. The germline V and J ends were trimmed by 2 bases and 0 bases, with 8 bases remaining between them. The V gene's germline CDR1 is SGHNT and CDR2 YYREEE (reference sequence). The CDR3 totals 14 residues. DNA of the CDR3: TGTGCCAGCAGCTTTTCTCGGATGAACACTGAAGCTTTCTTT. Residues: CASSFSRMNTEAFF.

The chain links TRBV9 to TRBJ2-7, with TRBD2 matching 13 bases. CDR3 length: 15 residues. Germline V gene sequence: CDR1 SGDLS, CDR2 YYNGEE. J was trimmed by 7 bases and V by 3 bases; bases with no gene match: 7. The CDR3 here is CASSDGTSGAEEQYF. CDR3 bases: TGTGCCAGCAGCGATGGGACTAGCGGGGCGGAGGAGCAGTACTTC.

This clone was observed a few times. The chain links TRBV4-1 to TRBJ1-4, with D possibly TRBD1 on 6 matching bases. Germline V CDR1 and CDR2: MGHRA, YSYEKL. The CDR3 totals 20 residues. V gave up 1 base and J gave up 2 bases, with 23 bases separating them. CDR3 loop: CASSQVIKGTPRGTNEKLFF. In DNA form, the CDR3 reads TGCGCCAGCAGCCAAGTCATAAAAGGGACACCCAGGGGCACTAATGAAAAACTGTTTTTT.

This clone turned up a few times. The rearrangement uses TRBV7-6 and TRBJ2-2; no clear D. Germline CDR1 and CDR2: SGHVS and FNYEAQ. The CDR3 consists of 16 residues. Trimming stripped 2 bases from V and 4 bases from J, with 14 bases between. The CDR3 DNA reads as TGTGCCAGCAGCTTAAGTGGTCCCCCGGCCACCGGGGAGCTGTTTTTT. Residues: CASSLSGPPATGELFF.

The gene calls are TRBV7-9 and TRBJ1-1; no definite D call. The germline V gene encodes CDR1 SEHNR and CDR2 FQNEAQ (reference sequence). This CDR3 contains 16 residues. V shed 0 bases and J shed 0 bases, with 11 bases lying between them. The CDR3 reads CASSLALGGLNTEAFF. The CDR3 DNA is TGTGCCAGCAGCTTAGCGCTGGGCGGACTGAACACTGAAGCTTTCTTT.

As DNA, the CDR3 is TGTGCCAGCACAGGGGCGCCAAACACCGGGGAGCTGTTTTTT. Translated: CASTGAPNTGELFF. The genes are TRBV25-1 and TRBJ2-2, with D perhaps matching TRBD1 (6 bases). CDR3 length: 14 amino acids. The germline V and J ends were trimmed by 7 bases and 2 bases, with 11 bases remaining between them. The germline V gene encodes CDR1 MGHDK and CDR2 SYGVNS.

The V gene is TRBV9, the J gene TRBJ2-2; D might be TRBD1 or TRBD2, each matching 5 bases. CDR3 length: 13 residues. Germline V CDR1 and CDR2: SGDLS, YYNGEE. Trimming stripped 7 bases from V and 13 bases from J, with 20 bases between. This CDR3 is CASRGPGSSRLFF. The CDR3 DNA sequence: TGTGCCAGCCGGGGCCCGGGCTCCTCACGGCTGTTTTTT. Combining the CDR3 with reference TRBV9 and TRBJ2-2 gives the whole variable domain DSGVTQTPKHLITATGQRVTLRCSPRSGDLSVYWYQQSLDQGLQFLIQYYNGEERAKGNILERFSAQQFPDLHSELNLSSLELGDSALYFCASRGPGSSRLFFGEGSRLTVL.

This chain joins TRBV7-2 and TRBJ1-2; D possibly corresponds to TRBD1 (6 bases). The length of the CDR3 is 12 residues. Trimming removed 5 bases from V and 6 bases from J, with 10 bases in between. The germline V gene has CDR1 SGHTA and CDR2 FQGNSA. The CDR3 DNA reads as TGTGCCAGCAGCGCGACAGGAGATGGCTACACCTTC. Translating it yields CASSATGDGYTF.

This clone was observed a handful of times. The chain has TRBV7-9 and TRBJ2-7; 7 positions match TRBD1. CDR1 and CDR2 (germline): SEHNR, FQNEAQ (reference sequence). The CDR3 runs to 15 residues. J gave up 6 bases and V 2 bases, and 10 bases lay outside the gene matches. The CDR3 loop reads CASSLLVAGGAEQYF. In DNA, the CDR3 is TGTGCCAGCAGCTTACTGGTGGCAGGGGGTGCCGAGCAGTACTTC. Complete variable domain (other parts from reference TRBV7-9 and TRBJ2-7): DTGVSQNPRHKITKRGQNVTFRCDPISEHNRLYWYRQTLGQGPEFLTYFQNEAQLEKSRLLSDRFSAERPKGSFSTLEIQRTEQGDSAMYLCASSLLVAGGAEQYFGPGTRLTVT.

This chain links TRBV6-1 with TRBJ2-7; possible D gene TRBD1, 6 bases. The CDR3 has 12 amino acids. Germline V gene sequence: CDR1 MNHNS, CDR2 SASEGT. V was shortened by 6 bases and J by 2 bases, with 8 bases between the two germline ends. CDR3 sequence reads: CASRDRAYEQYF. CDR3 nucleotide sequence: TGTGCCAGCAGGGACAGAGCCTACGAGCAGTACTTC.

This clone occurred a few times. The J gene is TRBJ2-3, the V gene TRBV7-9; D gene uncertain. In germline, CDR1 is SEHNR, CDR2 FQNEAQ (reference sequence). V lost 1 base to trimming and J lost 3 bases, with 5 bases between them. The CDR3 is made up of 13 amino acids. CDR3 DNA: TGTGCCAGCAGCTTAGTCGGGACAGATACGCAGTATTTT. It codes for CASSLVGTDTQYF.

The chain employs TRBV5-5 and TRBJ2-6; no clear D. The germline CDR1 and CDR2 sequences are SGHKS and YYEKEE (reference sequence). V was shortened by 2 bases and J by 2 bases, with 11 bases between the two germline ends. The CDR3 runs 16 residues. Written as DNA, the CDR3 is TGTGCCAGCAGCTTTAACCCCGTGACTGGGGCCAACGTCCTGACTTTC. Amino acids: CASSFNPVTGANVLTF.

V and J are TRBV10-3 and TRBJ2-5; a possible D gene is TRBD2 (5 bases). This CDR3 has 14 amino acids. Germline CDR1 reads ENHRY; CDR2 reads SYGVKD. The V end was cut by 3 bases, the J end by 5 bases, with 13 bases between. In DNA form, the CDR3 reads TGTGCCATCAGTGATGGGCGACCGGGGGAGACCCAGTACTTC. Its protein is CAISDGRPGETQYF.

This clone was found a few times. V gene TRBV19 combines with J gene TRBJ1-1; 7 bases are shared with TRBD1. After removal of 6 bases from V and 5 bases from J, the junction contained 3 bases not matched to a gene. The CDR3 has 12 residues. The germline V gene encodes CDR1 LNHDA and CDR2 SQIVND (reference sequence). CDR3 residues: CASRTGITEAFF. In DNA, the CDR3 is TGTGCCAGTAGGACAGGGATAACTGAAGCTTTCTTT. The full variable domain, with the rest looked up from reference TRBV19 and TRBJ1-1, is DGGITQSPKYLFRKEGQNVTLSCEQNLNHDAMYWYRQDPGQGLRLIYYSQIVNDFQKGDIAEGYSVSREKKESFPLTVTSAQKNPTAFYLCASRTGITEAFFGQGTRLTVV.

The chain combines TRBV19 with TRBJ2-1; D ambiguous. This CDR3 contains 11 residues. The V end was cut by 6 bases, the J end by 0 bases, with 0 bases between. Germline V gene sequence: CDR1 LNHDA, CDR2 SQIVND (reference sequence). The CDR3 DNA reads as TGTGCCAGTAGCTCCTACAATGAGCAGTTCTTC. The encoded protein is CASSSYNEQFF.

The chain uses TRBV6-1 and TRBJ1-5; 8 nucleotides match TRBD1. Trimming took 6 bases from V and 3 from J; bases not matched to a gene: 7. CDR1 is MNHNS, CDR2 SASEGT, per germline. The CDR3 sequence is 15 residues long. CDR3: CASRGDRSHNQPQHF. The CDR3 DNA reads as TGTGCCAGCAGGGGGGACAGGTCCCACAATCAGCCCCAGCATTTT.

J is TRBJ1-1 and V is TRBV29-1; D is unresolved. Deletions cut 4 bases from V and 2 bases from J, with 14 bases between. The CDR3 has 14 residues. Germline-derived CDR1 and CDR2 are SQVTM and ANQGSEA. DNA of the CDR3: TGCAGCGTTGCTAGTTTGCTAGGCAACACTGAAGCTTTCTTT. This gives the protein CSVASLLGNTEAFF.

In its sample, this clone was seen a few times. CDR3 region: CASSIVYSDSYEQYF. The CDR3 nucleotides read TGTGCCAGTAGTATTGTCTACAGTGACTCCTACGAGCAGTACTTC. The V gene is TRBV19, the J gene TRBJ2-7; D is unresolved. CDR3 size: 15 residues. The ends were cut back, 3 bases at V and 0 bases at J, with 12 bases in the middle. CDR1 and CDR2 from the germline V gene are LNHDA and SQIVND (reference sequence). Full variable domain (remainder filled in from reference TRBV19 and TRBJ2-7): DGGITQSPKYLFRKEGQNVTLSCEQNLNHDAMYWYRQDPGQGLRLIYYSQIVNDFQKGDIAEGYSVSREKKESFPLTVTSAQKNPTAFYLCASSIVYSDSYEQYFGPGTRLTVT.

The rearrangement uses TRBV28 and TRBJ1-2, with 7 bases matching TRBD1. The trim removed 8 bases at V and 3 bases at J, leaving 6 bases unmatched. Germline V gene data show CDR1 as MDHEN and CDR2 as SYDVKM. This CDR3 is built from 13 residues. This chain's CDR3 is CASLLQGDYGYTF. The DNA for the CDR3 is TGTGCCAGCCTACTCCAGGGGGACTATGGCTACACCTTC.

This clone appeared a single time. The J gene is TRBJ1-2, the V gene TRBV30; 9 nucleotides align to TRBD1. The trim removed 4 bases at V and 2 bases at J, leaving 8 bases unmatched. The CDR3 extends over 15 amino acids. Germline CDR1 is GTSNPN and CDR2 is SVGIG (reference sequence). Written as DNA, the CDR3 is TGTGCCTGGACGGGGGTGGACAGGGGCAACTATGGCTACACCTTC. Translated, it gives CAWTGVDRGNYGYTF. The full variable domain, rest sourced from reference TRBV30 and TRBJ1-2, is SQTIHQWPATLVQPVGSPLSLECTVEGTSNPNLYWYRQAAGRGLQLLFYSVGIGQISSEVPQNLSASRPQDRQFILSSKKLLLSDSGFYLCAWTGVDRGNYGYTFGSGTRLTVV.

This clone has a handful of counts. Other DNA sequences in the same sample also yield this CDR3. The chain combines TRBV7-2 with TRBJ1-5; maybe TRBD1 (5 bases). Trimming took off 2 bases at V and 0 bases at J, with 8 bases between the two ends. The CDR3 loop spans 15 amino acids. The germline CDR1 and CDR2 sequences are SGHTA and FQGNSA. As DNA, the CDR3 is TGTGCCAGCAGCTTACTACAGGATAGCAATCAGCCCCAGCATTTT. This translates into CASSLLQDSNQPQHF. Supplemented by reference TRBV7-2 and TRBJ1-5, the full variable domain reads GAGVSQSPSNKVTEKGKDVELRCDPISGHTALYWYRQSLGQGLEFLIYFQGNSAPDKSGLPSDRFSAERTGGSVSTLTIQRTQQEDSAVYLCASSLLQDSNQPQHFGDGTRLSIL.

J is TRBJ1-5 and V is TRBV19; D not certain. V was trimmed by 4 bases and J by 1 base, leaving 8 bases between them. The CDR3 is 14 amino acids. CDR1 LNHDA and CDR2 SQIVND come from the germline V gene (reference sequence). CDR3 sequence: CASSRGDSNQPQHF. The DNA of the CDR3 is TGTGCCAGTAGTAGAGGTGACAGCAATCAGCCCCAGCATTTT.